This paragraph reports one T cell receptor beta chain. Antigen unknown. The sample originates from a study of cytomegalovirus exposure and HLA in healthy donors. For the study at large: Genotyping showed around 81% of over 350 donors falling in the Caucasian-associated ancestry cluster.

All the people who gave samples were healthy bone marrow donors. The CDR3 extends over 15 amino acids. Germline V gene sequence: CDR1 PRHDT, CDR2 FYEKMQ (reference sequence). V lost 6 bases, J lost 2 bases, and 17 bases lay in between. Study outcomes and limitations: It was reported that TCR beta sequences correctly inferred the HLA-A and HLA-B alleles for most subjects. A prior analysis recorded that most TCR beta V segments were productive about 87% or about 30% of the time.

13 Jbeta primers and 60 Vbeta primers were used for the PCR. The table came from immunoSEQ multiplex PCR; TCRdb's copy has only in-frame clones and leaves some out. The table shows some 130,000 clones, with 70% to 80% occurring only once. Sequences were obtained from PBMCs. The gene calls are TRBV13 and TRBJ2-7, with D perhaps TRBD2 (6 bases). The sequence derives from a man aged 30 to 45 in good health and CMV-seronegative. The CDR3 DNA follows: TGTGCCAGCAGGGGGGGACCCGGGGGTACCTACGAGCAGTACTTC. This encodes CASRGGPGGTYEQYF.